This T cell receptor (beta chain) was recovered during a study of blood T cell repertoires in COVID-19. In the study overall: COVID-19 samples, acute and convalescent, were from the United States, Italy and Spain. Sample material is recorded as cDNA or gDNA derived from T cells, B-cell-depleted T cells, or PBMCs.

As handled by the study authors: Amplifying reference gene primers gave estimates of nucleated cell counts. TCRdb's table, derived via immunoSEQ multiplex PCR, lists solely in-frame clones and lacks some. That table is the source of V, J and clone size, and D and trimming were worked out from the DNA. The sample carries 140,000 to 150,000 clones, about 90% recorded once. CDR1 MNHEY and CDR2 SVGAGI come from the germline V gene. This CDR3 has 12 residues. V lost 11 bases and J 1 base, leaving 11 bases between the germline ends. This receptor was obtained from a human donor in a cohort sampled during active COVID-19. Material: peripheral blood. The V and J genes are TRBV6-5 and TRBJ1-1; possible D gene TRBD1, 5 bases. CDR3 nucleotide sequence: TGTGCCTGGGGCGGCGGGAACACTGAAGCTTTCTTT. The encoded protein is CAWGGGNTEAFF.